These 15 T cell receptor beta chains share one sample of origin, sequenced in a study of CD8 T cells in Susac syndrome. An amount of RNA that ranged from about 0.45 to 1 ug was reverse transcribed with random hexamers. TCRdb re-derived calls from the immunoSEQ multiplex PCR reads in MiXCR, one entry per CDR3 protein. The sample lists 60,000 to 75,000 distinct CDR3 sequences, 95% occurring once. Sequencing input: CD8+ T cells from PBMCs. These receptors originate from a human donor in good health.

The DNA of the CDR3 is TGTGCCACCAGTGCCACCGGGACTCAGAACACTGAAGCTTTCTTT. Translated, it gives CATSATGTQNTEAFF. The rearrangement joins TRBV24-1 to TRBJ1-1; maybe TRBD1 (5 bases). The CDR3 loop spans 15 amino acids. Germline V CDR1 and CDR2: KGHDR, SFDVKD. Trimming took 5 bases from V and 1 from J, leaving 13 bases between them.

The rearrangement joins TRBV6-2 or TRBV6-3 to TRBJ2-7; no firm D call. Per germline, CDR1 MNHEY and CDR2 SVGEGT. The CDR3 contains 11 residues. The V and J ends lost 2 bases and 2 bases respectively, with 1 base between them. CDR3 region: CASSYTYEQYF. The CDR3 bases are TGTGCCAGCAGTTACACCTACGAGCAGTACTTC.

This rearrangement joins TRBV19 to TRBJ2-7; 11 nucleotides match TRBD1. The CDR3 consists of 15 residues. The V gene end was trimmed by 5 bases and the J gene end by 5 bases; junction bases not matched to a gene: 8. Germline V gene data show CDR1 as LNHDA and CDR2 as SQIVND (reference sequence). CDR3 loop: CASSLTGTGGDEQYV. CDR3 DNA: TGTGCCAGTAGTTTAACCGGGACAGGGGGGGACGAGCAGTACGTC.

This clonotype was found once. The chain couples TRBV4-3 to TRBJ1-2; tentatively, D is TRBD1 (5 bases). Germline V gene sequence: CDR1 LGHNA, CDR2 YSLEER. The CDR3 contains 15 residues. Trimming shortened V by 0 bases and J by 4 bases, and 12 bases separated the two germline ends. The CDR3 is CASSQERGSIYGYTF. The CDR3, as DNA: TGCGCCAGCAGCCAAGAGAGGGGAAGTATCTATGGCTACACCTTC.

Here the CDR3 reads CATENEDFYQPQHF. CDR3 coding DNA: TGTGCCACCGAGAATGAAGACTTCTATCAGCCCCAGCATTTT. The chain is built from TRBV7-9 and TRBJ1-5; D not resolved. Germline V CDR1 and CDR2: SEHNR, FQNEAQ (reference sequence). V lost 10 bases to trimming and J lost 5 bases, with 18 bases between them. This CDR3 contains 14 residues.

The genes are TRBV7-8 and TRBJ1-2; D is possibly TRBD1 (5 bases). The CDR3 spans 17 residues. The V end was cut by 4 bases, the J end by 2 bases, with 20 bases between. Per the germline V gene, CDR1 is SGHVS and CDR2 is FQNEAQ. The CDR3 loop is CASSSGRLGSLNYGYTF. DNA for the CDR3: TGTGCCAGCAGCTCAGGGCGCCTCGGCTCCTTGAACTATGGCTACACCTTC. The complete variable domain, with remaining parts taken from reference TRBV7-8 and TRBJ1-2, reads GAGVSQSPRYKVAKRGQDVALRCDPISGHVSLFWYQQALGQGPEFLTYFQNEAQLDKSGLPSDRFFAERPEGSVSTLKIQRTQQEDSAVYLCASSSGRLGSLNYGYTFGSGTRLTVV.

This chain uses TRBV12-3 or TRBV12-4 with TRBJ2-5; D is unresolved. This CDR3 is built from 14 residues. The V gene lost 0 bases and the J gene lost 4 bases, with 9 bases spanning the gap. CDR3: CASSLAQRLETQYF. The DNA for the CDR3 is TGTGCCAGCAGTTTAGCGCAGAGACTAGAGACCCAGTACTTC.

J is TRBJ2-1 and V is TRBV7-9; 8 positions match TRBD1. This CDR3 comprises 14 residues. CDR1 is SEHNR and CDR2 is FQNEAQ in the germline V gene (reference sequence). V was pared by 4 bases and J by 5 bases, with 4 bases of the junction left unmatched. CDR3 amino acids: CASSSGQGNNEQFF. DNA of the CDR3: TGTGCCAGCAGCTCCGGACAGGGTAACAATGAGCAGTTCTTC.

Only a few counts were recorded for this clonotype. The chain employs TRBV19 and TRBJ1-2; no clear D. Trimming left V 6 bases short and J 8 bases short, with 16 bases between. CDR3 size: 13 residues. Germline V gene data show CDR1 as LNHDA and CDR2 as SQIVND (reference sequence). CDR3 residues: CASSPGLGLGYTF. Written as DNA, the CDR3 is TGTGCCAGTAGCCCGGGATTAGGGCTCGGCTACACCTTC.

The count of this clonotype is one. This sequence joins TRBV6-5 and TRBJ2-3, with 13 bases lining up with TRBD2. This CDR3 has 15 amino acids. The germline V gene has CDR1 MNHEY and CDR2 SVGAGI. With V trimmed by 4 bases and J by 5 bases, 3 bases remained unmatched. The CDR3: CASSWTSGGGDTQYF. DNA of the CDR3: TGTGCCAGCAGTTGGACTAGCGGGGGCGGAGATACGCAGTATTTT.

The CDR3 DNA follows: TGTGCCAGCAGCTTGGAGACAGGCGAAAAACTGTTTTTT. This gives the protein CASSLETGEKLFF. This chain connects TRBV5-6 to TRBJ1-4; possibly TRBD1 for D (6 bases). This CDR3 comprises 13 residues. V gave up 0 bases and J gave up 8 bases, with 8 bases separating them. The V gene's germline CDR1 is SGHDT and CDR2 YYEEEE.

The V and J genes are TRBV29-1 and TRBJ1-2, with D unresolved. CDR3 size: 14 residues. Per the germline V gene, CDR1 is SQVTM and CDR2 is ANQGSEA. Trimming shortened V by 7 bases and J by 8 bases, and 23 bases separated the two germline ends. The CDR3 reads CSALVAGREAGYTF. CDR3 sequence (DNA): TGCAGCGCGTTAGTAGCGGGAAGGGAAGCCGGCTACACCTTC. Looking up the rest from reference TRBV29-1 and TRBJ1-2 gives the full variable domain: SAVISQKPSRDICQRGTSLTIQCQVDSQVTMMFWYRQQPGQSLTLIATANQGSEATYESGFVIDKFPISRPNLTFSTLTVSNMSPEDSSIYLCSALVAGREAGYTFGSGTRLTVV.

V gene TRBV4-1 combines with J gene TRBJ2-7; 8 bases align to TRBD2. CDR1 is MGHRA and CDR2 is YSYEKL in the germline V gene. This CDR3 comprises 14 residues. After removal of 1 base from V and 3 bases from J, the junction contained 2 bases not matched to a gene. For the CDR3, the DNA is TGCGCCAGCAGCCAAGCCGCGGGAGGCTACGAGCAGTACTTC. It encodes CASSQAAGGYEQYF.

Comments on this clonotype: The junction departs from germline at one end; a sequencing error may be responsible. V usage is TRBV6-6 and J usage is TRBJ2-5; 8 bases map to TRBD2. Germline values: CDR1 MNHNY, CDR2 SVGAGI (reference sequence). This CDR3 has 16 residues. The CDR3 sequence is CATSRGGTSGQETQYF. The CDR3 coding sequence is TGTGCCACCAGTCGGGGCGGTACTAGCGGCCAAGAGACCCAGTACTTC.

The J gene is TRBJ2-5, the V gene TRBV27; D is possibly TRBD1 (6 bases). In germline, CDR1 is MNHEY, CDR2 SMNVEV (reference sequence). With 5 bases removed from V and 3 bases from J, the gap between germline ends came to 16 bases. The CDR3 runs to 15 residues. The CDR3 coding sequence is TGTGCCAGCAGTCTCAGGTGGGGGCTTAAAGAGACCCAGTACTTC. Encoded protein: CASSLRWGLKETQYF.